Presented here are 31 T cell receptor beta chains from one specimen sequenced in a study of T cells in Graves' hyperthyroidism and ophthalmopathy. RNA transcripts gave rise to amplified TCR beta CDR3 regions. First-round RT-PCR targeting the TCR CDR3 was performed with the HTBI primer set. MiXCR was run by TCRdb on the multiplex PCR reads, yielding one entry per CDR3 protein. The sample includes under 450,000 distinct CDR3 sequences, 15% to 18% of them seen just once. Sequencing input: blood. The receptor source for this set is a young woman with Graves' hyperthyroidism.

This clonotype was recorded at least ten times. This chain uses TRBV12-3 or TRBV12-4 with TRBJ2-4; weak D call: TRBD2 (5 bases). V dropped 2 bases and J dropped 2 bases, with 7 bases sitting between them. The CDR3 is 14 amino acids. The CDR3 DNA is TGTGCCAGCAGTTTAAGAGGGTCCAAAAACATTCAGTACTTC. Its protein is CASSLRGSKNIQYF.

This clonotype showed up many times. The chain links TRBV27 to TRBJ2-5, with 11 bases that match TRBD1. Germline V gene lookup returns CDR1 MNHEY and CDR2 SMNVEV (reference sequence). Trimming at V came to 9 bases and at J to 4 bases, leaving 4 bases not matched to a gene. The CDR3 has 13 amino acids. The CDR3 reads CARDRGHGETQYF. In DNA form, the CDR3 reads TGTGCCAGGGACAGGGGGCATGGAGAGACCCAGTACTTC.

This clonotype was seen many times. The V gene is TRBV11-3, the J gene TRBJ2-1; the D gene is possibly TRBD1 (6 bases). This CDR3 spans 14 amino acids. In germline, CDR1 is SGHNT, CDR2 YENEEA. Trimming pared 4 bases from V and 5 bases from J, leaving 12 bases between. The CDR3 reads CASSSQGSDNEQFF. The CDR3 DNA sequence: TGTGCCAGCAGCTCACAGGGATCCGACAATGAGCAGTTCTTC.

This clonotype came up many times. The chain combines TRBV9 with TRBJ1-2; 9 bases line up with TRBD1. This CDR3 region has 18 residues. V lost 3 bases and J lost 3; bases outside the gene matches: 15. Germline V lookup: CDR1 SGDLS, CDR2 YYNGEE. CDR3 in amino acids: CASSGSGTGNSGDYGYTF. DNA of the CDR3: TGTGCCAGCAGCGGATCGGGGACAGGGAATAGTGGAGACTATGGCTACACCTTC. The entire variable domain, with the rest obtained from reference TRBV9 and TRBJ1-2, is as follows: DSGVTQTPKHLITATGQRVTLRCSPRSGDLSVYWYQQSLDQGLQFLIQYYNGEERAKGNILERFSAQQFPDLHSELNLSSLELGDSALYFCASSGSGTGNSGDYGYTFGSGTRLTVV.

The chain employs TRBV14 and TRBJ2-7; no reliable D call. Trimming removed 4 bases from V and 1 base from J, with 11 bases in between. CDR1 and CDR2 (germline): SGHDN, FVKESK. This CDR3 spans 14 amino acids. CDR3 sequence reads: CASSRSFSSYEQYF. DNA for the CDR3: TGTGCCAGCAGCCGGTCGTTTAGTTCCTACGAGCAGTACTTC.

In its sample, this clonotype was seen a few times. The rearrangement links TRBV6-2 or TRBV6-3 to TRBJ2-1, with 9 bases lining up with TRBD2. Germline lookup yields CDR1 MNHEY and CDR2 SVGEGT. The CDR3 is made up of 15 amino acids. The J segment lost 5 bases and the V segment lost 0 bases, leaving 2 bases of the junction unmatched. The CDR3 DNA reads as TGTGCCAGCAGTTACTCTGCGGGAGGGCACAATGAGCAGTTCTTC. Its translation is CASSYSAGGHNEQFF.

In its sample, this clonotype was seen many times. The genes are TRBV29-1 and TRBJ1-2; TRBD1 aligns across 9 bases. Germline CDR1 reads SQVTM; CDR2 reads ANQGSEA. Trimming took 5 bases from V and 5 from J; bases not matched to a gene: 6. This CDR3 is built from 13 residues. The CDR3, as DNA: TGCAGCGTTCAGGACAGGGGTTATTATGGCTACACCTTC. It specifies CSVQDRGYYGYTF.

This clonotype was counted ten times or more. The V and J genes are TRBV12-3 or TRBV12-4 and TRBJ2-5; 7 nucleotides line up with TRBD1. This CDR3 has 15 amino acids. Losses at the gene ends were 6 bases for V and 0 bases for J; bases not matched to a gene: 7. This chain's CDR3 is CASSLGQANQETQYF. The CDR3 DNA follows: TGTGCCAGCAGCCTCGGACAGGCGAACCAAGAGACCCAGTACTTC.

This chain connects TRBV30 to TRBJ2-3; D is possibly TRBD1 (5 bases). The germline CDR1 and CDR2 sequences are GTSNPN and SVGIG (reference sequence). V shed 3 bases and J shed 2 bases, with 9 bases lying between them. The CDR3 length is 13 residues. In nucleotides, the CDR3 is TGTGCCTGGAGCGACAGTACCACAGATACGCAGTATTTT. Residues: CAWSDSTTDTQYF.

The table lists this clonotype with many counts. This chain uses TRBV28 with TRBJ1-6; 8 bases align to TRBD1. Germline V CDR1 and CDR2: MDHEN, SYDVKM. The CDR3 is made up of 16 amino acids. V gave up 4 bases and J gave up 1 base; unmatched junction bases: 3. CDR3 amino acids: CASSSQGASYNSPLHF. In DNA, the CDR3 is TGTGCCAGCAGTTCGCAGGGGGCTTCCTATAATTCACCCCTCCACTTT.

This clonotype has ten or more counts. This chain joins TRBV12-3 or TRBV12-4 and TRBJ1-4; TRBD1 is a possible D gene (5 bases). This CDR3 is 13 amino acids long. Trimming pared 8 bases from V and 8 bases from J, leaving 15 bases between. The CDR3 region has the DNA TGTGCCAGCGGCTCCCCTGGGGGGGAAAAACTGTTTTTT. Its protein is CASGSPGGEKLFF.

This clonotype was recorded a few times. The gene calls are TRBV11-2 and TRBJ1-6, with a possible D match to TRBD1 (5 bases). Germline values: CDR1 SGHAT, CDR2 FQNNGV. Trimming took off 3 bases at V and 2 bases at J, with 14 bases between the two ends. The CDR3 has 17 amino acids. DNA for the CDR3: TGTGCCAGCAGCTTGAGGGGCAGCAATACCTATAATTCACCCCTCCACTTT. The encoded protein is CASSLRGSNTYNSPLHF.

The table lists this clonotype with a few counts. The CDR3 here is CASSLEGGTNEKLFF. Written as DNA, the CDR3 is TGTGCCAGCAGCTTGGAAGGGGGAACTAATGAAAAACTGTTTTTT. The V and J genes are TRBV5-4 and TRBJ1-4, with D tentatively TRBD1 (6 bases). Deletions cut 0 bases from V and 1 base from J, with 7 bases between. This CDR3 has 15 residues. From germline, CDR1 is SGHNT and CDR2 YYREEE (reference sequence).

This clonotype was counted ten times or more. Its ends do not fully match the called genes, so a read error is possible. The chain has TRBV7-2 and TRBJ1-5, with unresolved D. The germline V gene has CDR1 SGHTA and CDR2 FQGNSA. The CDR3 has 13 amino acids. CDR3 loop: CASSLVGNQPQHF. CDR3 DNA sequence: TGCGCCAGCAGCTTGGTAGGGAATCAGCCCCAGCATTTT.

This clonotype appeared many times. The chain has TRBV7-9 and TRBJ2-7; TRBD2 might be the D (6 bases). Trimming shortened V by 6 bases and J by 5 bases, and 20 bases separated the two germline ends. From germline, CDR1 is SEHNR and CDR2 FQNEAQ (reference sequence). The CDR3 runs to 15 residues. The CDR3 loop is CASRPPGATAHEQYF. CDR3 nucleotides: TGTGCCAGCAGGCCGCCGGGAGCCACAGCCCACGAGCAGTACTTC.

The chain carries TRBV20-1 and TRBJ1-2; 8 bases map to TRBD1. Unmatched junction bases numbered 3, after V lost 0 bases and J lost 0 bases. This CDR3 is built from 15 residues. Germline assignment: CDR1 DFQATT and CDR2 SNEGSKA (reference sequence). The chain's CDR3 is CSARELTGANYGYTF. The CDR3 DNA follows: TGCAGTGCTAGAGAATTGACAGGGGCTAACTATGGCTACACCTTC.

This clonotype was seen ten or more times. The chain has TRBV3-1 and TRBJ1-1; D gene unclear. The ends were cut back, 3 bases at V and 2 bases at J, with 4 bases in the middle. CDR1 and CDR2 (germline): LGHDT, YNNKEL (reference sequence). CDR3 length equals 12 residues. The CDR3 here is CASSHSNTEAFF. In DNA form, the CDR3 reads TGTGCCAGCAGCCACAGCAACACTGAAGCTTTCTTT.

There are many counts of this clonotype. The chain links TRBV2 to TRBJ1-5; D is unresolved. The CDR3 totals 17 residues. The germline CDR1 and CDR2 sequences are SNHLY and FYNNEI. V gave up 5 bases and J gave up 4 bases, with 21 bases separating them. For the CDR3, the DNA is TGTGCCAGCAGTTTCGAGGGAGGAGGGAATAAGAATCAGCCCCAGCATTTT. It translates to CASSFEGGGNKNQPQHF.

V usage is TRBV6-2 or TRBV6-3 and J usage is TRBJ2-3; D ambiguous. V lost 0 bases and J lost 4, with 5 bases in between. CDR3 size: 13 residues. CDR1 MNHEY and CDR2 SVGEGT come from the germline V gene. DNA for the CDR3: TGTGCCAGCAGTTACTCCTACTCAGATACGCAGTATTTT. It translates to CASSYSYSDTQYF.

The rearrangement links TRBV4-1 to TRBJ2-1; tentative D call: TRBD2 (6 bases). The CDR3 has 15 amino acids. V was cut by 4 bases and J by 5 bases, with 15 bases left in between. The germline V gene has CDR1 MGHRA and CDR2 YSYEKL. The CDR3 DNA reads as TGCGCCAGCAGCCCGCGGGGCCTCGTAGACAATGAGCAGTTCTTC. This translates into CASSPRGLVDNEQFF.

Many counts were recorded for this clonotype. The chain employs TRBV19 and TRBJ2-7; TRBD2 agrees at 8 bases. Per germline, CDR1 LNHDA and CDR2 SQIVND (reference sequence). The CDR3 length is 15 residues. With 0 bases clipped from V and 4 bases from J, the junction kept 5 bases outside the gene matches. The CDR3 loop reads CASSIEEGLVYEQYF. CDR3 DNA: TGTGCCAGTAGTATAGAAGAGGGACTAGTATACGAGCAGTACTTC. The whole variable domain, filled in from reference TRBV19 and TRBJ2-7, reads DGGITQSPKYLFRKEGQNVTLSCEQNLNHDAMYWYRQDPGQGLRLIYYSQIVNDFQKGDIAEGYSVSREKKESFPLTVTSAQKNPTAFYLCASSIEEGLVYEQYFGPGTRLTVT.

This clonotype has more than one count but fewer than ten. The chain has TRBV7-2 and TRBJ1-4, with TRBD1 matching over 11 bases. V lost 0 bases and J lost 7; bases outside the gene matches: 1. Germline lookup yields CDR1 SGHTA and CDR2 FQGNSA. CDR3 length: 15 residues. Here the CDR3 reads CASSLAGTGGEKLFF. In nucleotides, the CDR3 is TGTGCCAGCAGCTTAGCCGGGACAGGGGGTGAAAAACTGTTTTTT.

This clonotype came up a few times. The chain uses TRBV11-3 and TRBJ2-2; the D gene is possibly TRBD1 (6 bases). This CDR3 contains 13 residues. Per germline, CDR1 SGHNT and CDR2 YENEEA. V was shortened by 5 bases and J by 8 bases, with 12 bases between the two germline ends. CDR3 amino acids: CASSALTGGELFF. The CDR3 DNA reads as TGTGCCAGCAGCGCACTTACAGGGGGGGAGCTGTTTTTT.

This clonotype was detected only a few times. The rearrangement links TRBV12-3 or TRBV12-4 to TRBJ2-1, with D possibly being TRBD2 (5 bases). The CDR3 contains 15 residues. Trimming took 11 bases from V and 2 from J, leaving 19 bases between them. CDR3 sequence (DNA): TGTGCCGGCGGTTCGGCGGGTACGCCCTACAATGAGCAGTTCTTC. Its translation is CAGGSAGTPYNEQFF.

V gene TRBV6-4 combines with J gene TRBJ2-1, with 10 bases fitting TRBD2. The germline V gene encodes CDR1 MRHNA and CDR2 SNTAGT. Germline trimming cut 4 bases from V and 6 bases from J; bases unmatched to any gene: 3. CDR3 length: 14 residues. CDR3 residues: CASSGLAGVNEQFF. CDR3 in DNA: TGTGCCAGCAGTGGGCTAGCGGGAGTCAATGAGCAGTTCTTC.

Many counts were recorded for this clonotype. The chain combines TRBV7-9 with TRBJ2-7, with D unclear. Germline CDR1 is SEHNR and CDR2 is FQNEAQ (reference sequence). V shed 3 bases and J shed 2 bases, with 11 bases lying between them. The CDR3 is 14 amino acids. Here the CDR3 reads CASSLRTPPYEQYF. The CDR3 DNA reads as TGTGCCAGCAGCTTGAGGACGCCCCCCTACGAGCAGTACTTC.

Many counts were recorded for this clonotype. The V and J genes are TRBV20-1 and TRBJ1-2, with 10 bases lining up with TRBD1. Germline V gene lookup returns CDR1 DFQATT and CDR2 SNEGSKA (reference sequence). The V gene end was trimmed by 1 base and the J gene end by 7 bases; junction bases not matched to a gene: 6. CDR3 length: 14 residues. The CDR3 coding sequence is TGCAGTGCTAGAGGGGGACAGGGGCTCTCTGGCTACACCTTC. The encoded protein is CSARGGQGLSGYTF.

There are a few counts of this clonotype. V usage is TRBV2 and J usage is TRBJ2-5; 14 bases are shared with TRBD2. Germline CDR1 and CDR2: SNHLY and FYNNEI. This CDR3 is 16 amino acids long. V gave up 3 bases and J gave up 3 bases; unmatched junction bases: 3. CDR3 sequence reads: CASSEGLAGDKETQYF. The DNA of the CDR3 is TGTGCCAGCAGTGAGGGACTAGCGGGGGACAAAGAGACCCAGTACTTC.

This clonotype has more than one count but fewer than ten. Relative to the germline gene, one junction end is altered; a read error may explain this. This chain uses TRBV28 with TRBJ2-7; TRBD1 is a possible D gene (5 bases). The CDR3 is 16 amino acids. CDR1 MDHEN and CDR2 SYDVKM come from the germline V gene. Written as DNA, the CDR3 is TGTGCCAGCAGCTCCAGAAGGGGCTGGAGCTCCTACGGGCAGTACTTC. It specifies CASSSRRGWSSYGQYF.

This clonotype has a handful of counts. Germline and junction disagree at one end, which may indicate a read error. The rearrangement uses TRBV9 and TRBJ2-1; no firm D call. Germline V lookup: CDR1 SGDLS, CDR2 YYNGEE. The CDR3 extends over 14 amino acids. CDR3: CASSVGPLYNEQLF. Written as DNA, the CDR3 is TGTGCCAGCAGCGTCGGACCCCTGTACAATGAGCAGCTCTTC.

Ten or more counts support this clonotype. V is TRBV12-3 or TRBV12-4 and J is TRBJ1-2, with unresolved D. CDR3 length: 13 amino acids. V was trimmed by 1 base and J by 0 bases, leaving 3 bases between them. Written as DNA, the CDR3 is TGTGCCAGCAGTTTAGACGCTAACTATGGCTACACCTTC. Protein sequence: CASSLDANYGYTF.